This T cell receptor (beta chain) was sequenced in a study of blood T cell repertoires in COVID-19. Looking at the study overall: T cells, B-cell-depleted T cells, or PBMCs provided the cDNA or gDNA that served as material.

Sequencing was performed with immunoSEQ multiplex PCR; in TCRdb, only in-frame clones are kept and a portion is missing. The sample records 40,000 to 50,000 clones, 86% being singletons. The sequencing sample was made of peripheral blood. This receptor was identified in a woman of 80 years or more with acute or convalescent COVID-19.

CDR3 nucleotides: TGTGCCAGCAGTTACGGGGGCCTCAGAGCAGATACGCAGTATTTT. This translates into CASSYGGLRADTQYF. The chain recombines TRBV6-5 with TRBJ2-3, with D possibly matching TRBD1 (6 bases). This CDR3 comprises 15 residues. The V end lost 2 bases, the J end lost 4 bases, and 13 bases lay between the germline ends. Germline V CDR1 and CDR2: MNHEY, SVGAGI.